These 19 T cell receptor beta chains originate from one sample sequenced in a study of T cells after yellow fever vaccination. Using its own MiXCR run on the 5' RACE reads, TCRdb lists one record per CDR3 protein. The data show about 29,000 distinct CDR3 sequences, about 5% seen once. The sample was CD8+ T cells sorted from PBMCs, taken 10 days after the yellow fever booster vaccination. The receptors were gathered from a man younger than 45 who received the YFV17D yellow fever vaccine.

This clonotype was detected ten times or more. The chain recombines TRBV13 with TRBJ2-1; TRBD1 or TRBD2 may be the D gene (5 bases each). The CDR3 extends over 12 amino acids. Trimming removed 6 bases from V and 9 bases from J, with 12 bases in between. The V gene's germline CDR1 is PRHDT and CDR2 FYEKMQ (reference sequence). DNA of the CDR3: TGTGCCAGCAGTTTCGAGGGGCGTGAGCAGTTCTTC. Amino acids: CASSFEGREQFF.

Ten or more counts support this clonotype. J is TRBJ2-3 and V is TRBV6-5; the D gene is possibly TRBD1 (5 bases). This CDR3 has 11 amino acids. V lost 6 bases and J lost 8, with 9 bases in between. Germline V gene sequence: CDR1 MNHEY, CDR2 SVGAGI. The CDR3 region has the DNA TGTGCCAGCAGAGCTCAGGGTACGCAGTATTTT. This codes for CASRAQGTQYF.

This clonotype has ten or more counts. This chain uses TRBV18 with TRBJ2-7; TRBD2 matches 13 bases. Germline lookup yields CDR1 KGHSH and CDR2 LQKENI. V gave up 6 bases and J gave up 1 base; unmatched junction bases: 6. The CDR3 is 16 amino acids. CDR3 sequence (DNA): TGTGCCAGCTCGCTAGGACTAGCGGGGGATTCCTACGAGCAGTACTTC. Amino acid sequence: CASSLGLAGDSYEQYF.

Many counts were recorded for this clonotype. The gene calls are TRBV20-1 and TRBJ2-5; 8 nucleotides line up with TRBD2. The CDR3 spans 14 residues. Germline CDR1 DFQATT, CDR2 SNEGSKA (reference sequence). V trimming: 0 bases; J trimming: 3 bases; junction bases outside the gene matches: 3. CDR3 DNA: TGCAGTGCTAGAGATCTGCGGGGGGAAGAGACCCAGTACTTC. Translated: CSARDLRGEETQYF.

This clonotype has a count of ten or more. This CDR3 is CASSTRTSTDTQYF. In nucleotides, the CDR3 is TGCGCCAGCTCCACAAGAACTAGCACAGATACGCAGTATTTT. The chain uses TRBV10-2 and TRBJ2-3; no definite D call. The CDR3 covers 14 residues. Germline assignment: CDR1 WSHSY and CDR2 SAAADI. V was cut by 8 bases and J by 0 bases, with 12 bases left in between.

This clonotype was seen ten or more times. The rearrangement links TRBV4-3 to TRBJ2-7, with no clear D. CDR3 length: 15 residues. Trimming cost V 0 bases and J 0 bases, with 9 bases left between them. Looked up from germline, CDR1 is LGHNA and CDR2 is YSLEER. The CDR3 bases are TGCGCCAGCAGCCAAGATCGGAGAAGCTCCTACGAGCAGTACTTC. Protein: CASSQDRRSSYEQYF.

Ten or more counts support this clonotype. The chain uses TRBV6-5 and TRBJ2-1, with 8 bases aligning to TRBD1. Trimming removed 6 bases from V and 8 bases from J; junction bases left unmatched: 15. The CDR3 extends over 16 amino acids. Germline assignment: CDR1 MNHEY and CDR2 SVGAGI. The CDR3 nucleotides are TGTGCCAGCAGCCAACATGCCGGGACAGGCATCGATGAGCAGTTCTTC. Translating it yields CASSQHAGTGIDEQFF.

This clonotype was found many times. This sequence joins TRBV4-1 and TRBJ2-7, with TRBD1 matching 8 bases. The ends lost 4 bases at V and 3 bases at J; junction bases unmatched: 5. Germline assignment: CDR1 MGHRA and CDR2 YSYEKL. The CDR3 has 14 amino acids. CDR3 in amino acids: CASSLPGQDYEQYF. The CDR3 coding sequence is TGCGCCAGCAGCCTCCCGGGACAGGACTACGAGCAGTACTTC.

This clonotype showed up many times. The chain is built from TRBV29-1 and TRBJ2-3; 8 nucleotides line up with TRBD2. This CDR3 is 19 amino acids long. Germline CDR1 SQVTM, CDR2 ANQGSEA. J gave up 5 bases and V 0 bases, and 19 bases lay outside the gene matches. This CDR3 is CSVEDLGAGSGRDVDTQYF. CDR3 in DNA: TGCAGCGTTGAAGATCTGGGCGCGGGCAGCGGGAGAGATGTAGATACGCAGTATTTT.

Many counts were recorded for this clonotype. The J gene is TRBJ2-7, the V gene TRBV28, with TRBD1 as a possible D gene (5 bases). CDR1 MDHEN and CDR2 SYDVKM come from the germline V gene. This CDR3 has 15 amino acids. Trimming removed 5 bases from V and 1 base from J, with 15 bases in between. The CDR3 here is CASSDPGLSSYEQYF. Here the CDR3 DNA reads TGTGCCAGCAGTGACCCAGGGCTTTCATCCTACGAGCAGTACTTC. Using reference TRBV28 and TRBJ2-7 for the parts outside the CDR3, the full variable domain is DVKVTQSSRYLVKRTGEKVFLECVQDMDHENMFWYRQDPGLGLRLIYFSYDVKMKEKGDIPEGYSVSREKKERFSLILESASTNQTSMYLCASSDPGLSSYEQYFGPGTRLTVT.

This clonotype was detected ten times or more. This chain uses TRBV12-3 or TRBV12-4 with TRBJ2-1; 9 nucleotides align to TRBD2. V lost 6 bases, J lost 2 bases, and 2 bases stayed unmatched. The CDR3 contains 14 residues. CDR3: CASSLAGPYNEQFF. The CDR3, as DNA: TGTGCCAGCAGCCTAGCGGGGCCCTACAATGAGCAGTTCTTC.

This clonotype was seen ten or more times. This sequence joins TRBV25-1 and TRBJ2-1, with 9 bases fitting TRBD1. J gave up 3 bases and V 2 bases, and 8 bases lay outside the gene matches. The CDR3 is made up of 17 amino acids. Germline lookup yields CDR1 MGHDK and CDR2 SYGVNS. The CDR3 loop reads CASSETQGGQGYNEQFF. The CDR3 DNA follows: TGTGCCAGCAGTGAAACCCAGGGGGGACAGGGCTACAATGAGCAGTTCTTC.

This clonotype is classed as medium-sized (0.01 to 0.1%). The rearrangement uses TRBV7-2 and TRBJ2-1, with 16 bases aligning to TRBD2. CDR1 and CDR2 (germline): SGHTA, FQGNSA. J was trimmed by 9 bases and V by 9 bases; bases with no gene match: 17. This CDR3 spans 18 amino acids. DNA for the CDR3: TGTGCCAGTCTGGGGACTAGCGGGAGGGTTCTTAAACACTTTGAGCAGTTCTTC. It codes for CASLGTSGRVLKHFEQFF.

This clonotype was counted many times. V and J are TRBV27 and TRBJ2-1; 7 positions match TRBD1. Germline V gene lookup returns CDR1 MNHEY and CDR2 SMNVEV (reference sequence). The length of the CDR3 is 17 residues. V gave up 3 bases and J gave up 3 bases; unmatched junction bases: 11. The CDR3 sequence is CASSFLGTVGNYNEQFF. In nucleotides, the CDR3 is TGTGCCAGCAGTTTCTTGGGGACAGTGGGAAACTACAATGAGCAGTTCTTC.

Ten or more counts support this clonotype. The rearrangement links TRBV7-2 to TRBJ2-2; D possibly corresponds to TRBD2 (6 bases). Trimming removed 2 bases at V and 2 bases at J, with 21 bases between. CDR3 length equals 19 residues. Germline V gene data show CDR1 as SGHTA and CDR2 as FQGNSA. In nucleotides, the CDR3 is TGTGCCAGCAGCTTATCCTTAGATTGGCTAGCGCAAAACACCGGGGAGCTGTTTTTT. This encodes CASSLSLDWLAQNTGELFF.

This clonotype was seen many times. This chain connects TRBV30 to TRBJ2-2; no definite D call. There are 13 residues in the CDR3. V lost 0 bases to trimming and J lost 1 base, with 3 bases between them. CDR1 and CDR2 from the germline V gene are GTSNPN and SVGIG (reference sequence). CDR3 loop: CAWSVVNTGELFF. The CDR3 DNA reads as TGTGCCTGGAGTGTAGTGAACACCGGGGAGCTGTTTTTT.

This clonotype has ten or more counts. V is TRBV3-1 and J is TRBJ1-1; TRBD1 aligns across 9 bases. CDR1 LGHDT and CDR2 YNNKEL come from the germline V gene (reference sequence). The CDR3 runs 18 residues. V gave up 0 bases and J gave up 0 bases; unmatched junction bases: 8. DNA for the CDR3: TGTGCCAGCAGCCAAGAAGTGGGACAGGGCGCGGTGAACACTGAAGCTTTCTTT. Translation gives CASSQEVGQGAVNTEAFF.

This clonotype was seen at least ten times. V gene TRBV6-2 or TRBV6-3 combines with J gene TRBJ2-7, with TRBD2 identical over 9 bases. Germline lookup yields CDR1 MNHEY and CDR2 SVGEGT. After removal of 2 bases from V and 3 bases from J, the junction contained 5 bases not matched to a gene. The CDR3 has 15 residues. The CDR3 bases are TGTGCCAGCAGTTACCGCGGTAGCGGGAGCTACGAGCAGTACTTC. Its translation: CASSYRGSGSYEQYF.

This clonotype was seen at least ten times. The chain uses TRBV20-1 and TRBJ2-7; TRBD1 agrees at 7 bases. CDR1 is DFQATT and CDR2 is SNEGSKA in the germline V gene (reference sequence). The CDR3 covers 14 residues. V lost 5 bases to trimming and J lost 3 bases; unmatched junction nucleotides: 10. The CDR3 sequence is CSAAPGTVGYEQYF. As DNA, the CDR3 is TGCAGTGCTGCACCCGGGACAGTGGGCTACGAGCAGTACTTC.